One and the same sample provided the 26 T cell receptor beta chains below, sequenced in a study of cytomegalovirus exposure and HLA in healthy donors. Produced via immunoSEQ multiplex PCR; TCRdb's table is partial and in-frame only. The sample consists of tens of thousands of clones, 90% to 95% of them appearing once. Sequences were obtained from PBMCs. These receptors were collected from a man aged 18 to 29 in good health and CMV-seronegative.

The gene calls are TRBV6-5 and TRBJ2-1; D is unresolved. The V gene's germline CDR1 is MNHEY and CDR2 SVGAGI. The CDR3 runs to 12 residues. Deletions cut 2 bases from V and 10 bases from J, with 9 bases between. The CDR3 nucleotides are TGTGCCAGCAGTTACATCCTCGGGGAGCAGTTCTTC. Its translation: CASSYILGEQFF.

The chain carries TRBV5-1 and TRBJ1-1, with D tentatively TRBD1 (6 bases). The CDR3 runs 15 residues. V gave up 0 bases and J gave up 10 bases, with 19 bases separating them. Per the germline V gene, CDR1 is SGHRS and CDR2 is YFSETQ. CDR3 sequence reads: CASSLDYGRGKAAFF. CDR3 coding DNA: TGCGCCAGCAGCTTGGATTATGGCAGGGGAAAGGCAGCTTTCTTT.

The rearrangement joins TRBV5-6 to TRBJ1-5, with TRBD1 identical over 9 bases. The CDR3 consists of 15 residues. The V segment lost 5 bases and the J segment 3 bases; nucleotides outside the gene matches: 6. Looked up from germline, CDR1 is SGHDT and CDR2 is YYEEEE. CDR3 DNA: TGTGCCAGCAGTAGACAGGGGGTGGCCAATCAGCCCCAGCATTTT. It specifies CASSRQGVANQPQHF.

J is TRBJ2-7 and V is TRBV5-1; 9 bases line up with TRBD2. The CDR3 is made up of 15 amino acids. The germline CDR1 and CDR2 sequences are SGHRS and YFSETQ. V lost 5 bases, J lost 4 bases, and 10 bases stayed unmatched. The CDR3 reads CASSQYASGTYEQYF. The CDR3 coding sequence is TGCGCCAGCAGTCAATACGCTAGCGGGACGTACGAGCAGTACTTC.

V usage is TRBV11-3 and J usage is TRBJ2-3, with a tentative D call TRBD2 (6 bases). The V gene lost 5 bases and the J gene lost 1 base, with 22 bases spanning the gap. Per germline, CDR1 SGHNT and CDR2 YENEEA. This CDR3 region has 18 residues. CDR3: CASSPRGAAGKGTDTQYF. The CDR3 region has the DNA TGTGCCAGCAGCCCGAGGGGAGCCGCGGGAAAAGGCACAGATACGCAGTATTTT.

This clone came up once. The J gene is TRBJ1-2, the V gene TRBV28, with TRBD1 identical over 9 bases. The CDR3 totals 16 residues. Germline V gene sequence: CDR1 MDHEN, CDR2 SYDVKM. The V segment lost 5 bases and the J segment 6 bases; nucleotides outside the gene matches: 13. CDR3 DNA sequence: TGTGCCAGCAGTCGTTCCGGGACAGGGAGCGCGGATGGCTACACCTTC. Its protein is CASSRSGTGSADGYTF.

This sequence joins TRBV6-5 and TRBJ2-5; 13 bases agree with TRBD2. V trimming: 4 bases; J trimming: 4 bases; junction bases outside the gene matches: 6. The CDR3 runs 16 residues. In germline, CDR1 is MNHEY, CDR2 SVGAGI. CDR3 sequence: CASSLTGTSGTETQYF. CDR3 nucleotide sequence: TGTGCCAGCAGTTTGACCGGGACTAGCGGGACAGAGACCCAGTACTTC.

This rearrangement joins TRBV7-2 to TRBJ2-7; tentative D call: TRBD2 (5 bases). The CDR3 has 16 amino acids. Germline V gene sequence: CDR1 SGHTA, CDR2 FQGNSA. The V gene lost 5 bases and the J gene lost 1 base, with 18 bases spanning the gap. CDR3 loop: CASSRRTGRASYEQYF. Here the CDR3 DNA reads TGTGCCAGCAGCCGTAGGACCGGGCGGGCTTCCTACGAGCAGTACTTC.

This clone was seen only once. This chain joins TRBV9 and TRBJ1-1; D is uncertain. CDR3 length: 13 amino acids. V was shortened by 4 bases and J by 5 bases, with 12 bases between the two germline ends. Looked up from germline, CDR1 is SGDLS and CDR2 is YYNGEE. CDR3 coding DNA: TGTGCCAGCAGCCCCCGCTCGGGGACTGAAGCTTTCTTT. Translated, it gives CASSPRSGTEAFF.

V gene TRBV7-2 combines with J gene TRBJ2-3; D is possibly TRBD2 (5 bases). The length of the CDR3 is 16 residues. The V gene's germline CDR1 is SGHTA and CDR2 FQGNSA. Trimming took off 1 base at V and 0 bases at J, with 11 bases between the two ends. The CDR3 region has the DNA TGTGCCAGCAGCTTAGTGGGGAGCGTCAGCACAGATACGCAGTATTTT. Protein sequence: CASSLVGSVSTDTQYF.

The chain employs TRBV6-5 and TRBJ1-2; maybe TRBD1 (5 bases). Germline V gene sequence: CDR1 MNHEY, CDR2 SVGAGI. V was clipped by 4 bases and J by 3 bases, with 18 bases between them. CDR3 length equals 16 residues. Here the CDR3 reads CASSLTTSRVYYGYTF. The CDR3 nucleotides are TGTGCCAGCAGTTTAACGACCTCCAGGGTCTACTATGGCTACACCTTC.

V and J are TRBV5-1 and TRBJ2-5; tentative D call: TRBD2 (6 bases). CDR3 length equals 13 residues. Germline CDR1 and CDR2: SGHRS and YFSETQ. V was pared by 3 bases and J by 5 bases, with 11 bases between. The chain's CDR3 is CASSSTSRETQYF. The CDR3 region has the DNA TGCGCCAGCAGCTCTACTAGCAGGGAGACCCAGTACTTC. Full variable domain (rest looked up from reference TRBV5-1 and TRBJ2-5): KAGVTQTPRYLIKTRGQQVTLSCSPISGHRSVSWYQQTPGQGLQFLFEYFSETQRNKGNFPGRFSGRQFSNSRSEMNVSTLELGDSALYLCASSSTSRETQYFGPGTRLLVL.

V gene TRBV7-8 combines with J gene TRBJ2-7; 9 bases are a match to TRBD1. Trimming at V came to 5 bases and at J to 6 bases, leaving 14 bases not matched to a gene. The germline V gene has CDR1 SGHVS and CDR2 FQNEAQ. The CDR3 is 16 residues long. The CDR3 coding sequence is TGTGCCAGCAGCCTTCCGGGGACAGGGCATCGTGGCGAGCAGTACTTC. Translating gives CASSLPGTGHRGEQYF.

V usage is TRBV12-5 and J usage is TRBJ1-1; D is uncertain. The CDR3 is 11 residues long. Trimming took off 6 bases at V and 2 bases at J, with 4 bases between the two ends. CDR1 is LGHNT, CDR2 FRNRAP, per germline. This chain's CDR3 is CASGHNTEAFF. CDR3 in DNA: TGTGCTAGTGGCCATAACACTGAAGCTTTCTTT.

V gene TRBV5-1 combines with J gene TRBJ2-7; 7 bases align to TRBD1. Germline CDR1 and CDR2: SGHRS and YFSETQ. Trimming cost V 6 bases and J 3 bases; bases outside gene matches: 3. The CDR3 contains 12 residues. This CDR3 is CASTGQNYEQYF. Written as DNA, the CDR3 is TGCGCCAGCACGGGACAGAACTACGAGCAGTACTTC. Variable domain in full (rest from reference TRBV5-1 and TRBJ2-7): KAGVTQTPRYLIKTRGQQVTLSCSPISGHRSVSWYQQTPGQGLQFLFEYFSETQRNKGNFPGRFSGRQFSNSRSEMNVSTLELGDSALYLCASTGQNYEQYFGPGTRLTVT.

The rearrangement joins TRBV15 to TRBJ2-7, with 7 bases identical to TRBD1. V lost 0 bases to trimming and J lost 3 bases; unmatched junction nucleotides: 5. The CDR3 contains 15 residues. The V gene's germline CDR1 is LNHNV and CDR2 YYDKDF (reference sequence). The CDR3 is CATSRDLGQVYEQYF. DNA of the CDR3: TGTGCCACCAGCAGAGATCTTGGACAGGTCTACGAGCAGTACTTC.

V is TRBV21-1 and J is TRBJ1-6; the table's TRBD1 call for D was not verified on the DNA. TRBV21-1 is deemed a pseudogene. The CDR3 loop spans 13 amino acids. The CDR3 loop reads CASSGQGFSPLHF. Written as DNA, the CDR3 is TGTGCCAGCAGCGGGCAGGGGTTTTCACCCCTCCACTTT.

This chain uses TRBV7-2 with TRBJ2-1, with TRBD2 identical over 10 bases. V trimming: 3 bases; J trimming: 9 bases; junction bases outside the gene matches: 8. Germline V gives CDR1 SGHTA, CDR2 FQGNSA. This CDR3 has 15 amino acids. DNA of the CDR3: TGTGCCAGCAGCTTGGCACTAGCGGGACGTGGTGAGCAGTTCTTC. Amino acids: CASSLALAGRGEQFF.

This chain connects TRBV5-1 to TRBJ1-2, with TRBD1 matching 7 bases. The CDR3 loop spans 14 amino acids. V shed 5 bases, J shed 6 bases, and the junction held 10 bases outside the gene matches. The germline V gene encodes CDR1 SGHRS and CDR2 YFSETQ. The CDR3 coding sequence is TGCGCCAGCAGAGGGGGACAGCCGGATGATGGCTACACCTTC. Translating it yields CASRGGQPDDGYTF.

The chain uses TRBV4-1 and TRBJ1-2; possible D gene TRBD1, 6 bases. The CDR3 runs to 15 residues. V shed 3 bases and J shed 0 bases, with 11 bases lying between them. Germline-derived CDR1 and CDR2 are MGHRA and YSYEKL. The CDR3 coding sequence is TGCGCCAGCAGCCATAGCGGGGGCTCTAACTATGGCTACACCTTC. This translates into CASSHSGGSNYGYTF.

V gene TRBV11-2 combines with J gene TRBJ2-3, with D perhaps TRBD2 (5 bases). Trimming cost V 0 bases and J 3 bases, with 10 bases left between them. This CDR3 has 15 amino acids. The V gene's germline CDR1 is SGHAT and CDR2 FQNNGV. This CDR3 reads CASSLDPGFTDTQYF. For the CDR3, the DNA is TGTGCCAGCAGCTTAGACCCGGGGTTTACAGATACGCAGTATTTT.

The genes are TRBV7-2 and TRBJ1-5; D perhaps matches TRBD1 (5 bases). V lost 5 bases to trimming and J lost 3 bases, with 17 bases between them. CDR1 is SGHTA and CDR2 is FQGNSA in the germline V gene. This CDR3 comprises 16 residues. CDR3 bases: TGTGCCAGCAGCCTGGGGCAGGCCTACCCCAATCAGCCCCAGCATTTT. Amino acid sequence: CASSLGQAYPNQPQHF.

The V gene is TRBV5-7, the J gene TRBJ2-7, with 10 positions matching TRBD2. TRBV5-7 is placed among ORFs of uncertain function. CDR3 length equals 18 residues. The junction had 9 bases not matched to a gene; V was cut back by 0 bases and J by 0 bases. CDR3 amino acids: CASSLAILAGVFSYEQYF. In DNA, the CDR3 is TGTGCCAGCAGCTTGGCCATCCTAGCGGGAGTGTTCTCCTACGAGCAGTACTTC.

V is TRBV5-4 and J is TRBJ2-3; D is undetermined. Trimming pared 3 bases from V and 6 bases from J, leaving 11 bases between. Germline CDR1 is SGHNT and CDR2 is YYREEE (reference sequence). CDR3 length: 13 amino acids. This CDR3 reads CASSSLGEDTQYF. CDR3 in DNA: TGTGCCAGCAGCTCTCTAGGCGAGGATACGCAGTATTTT.

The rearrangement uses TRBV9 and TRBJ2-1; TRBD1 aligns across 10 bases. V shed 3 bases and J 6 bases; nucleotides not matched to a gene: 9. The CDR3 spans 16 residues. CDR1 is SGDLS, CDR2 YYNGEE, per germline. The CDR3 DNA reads TGTGCCAGCAGCGCATCCGGGACAGGGGTTCCCAATGAGCAGTTCTTC. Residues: CASSASGTGVPNEQFF. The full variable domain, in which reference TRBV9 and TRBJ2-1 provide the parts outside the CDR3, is DSGVTQTPKHLITATGQRVTLRCSPRSGDLSVYWYQQSLDQGLQFLIQYYNGEERAKGNILERFSAQQFPDLHSELNLSSLELGDSALYFCASSASGTGVPNEQFFGPGTRLTVL.

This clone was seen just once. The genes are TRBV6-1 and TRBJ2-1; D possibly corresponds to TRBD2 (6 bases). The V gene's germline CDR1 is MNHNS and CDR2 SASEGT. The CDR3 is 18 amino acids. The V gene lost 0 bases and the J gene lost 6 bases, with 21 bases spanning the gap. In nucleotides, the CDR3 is TGTGCCAGCAGTGAAGCGCTACGGGGGAATAACGTTTTCAATGAGCAGTTCTTC. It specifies CASSEALRGNNVFNEQFF.